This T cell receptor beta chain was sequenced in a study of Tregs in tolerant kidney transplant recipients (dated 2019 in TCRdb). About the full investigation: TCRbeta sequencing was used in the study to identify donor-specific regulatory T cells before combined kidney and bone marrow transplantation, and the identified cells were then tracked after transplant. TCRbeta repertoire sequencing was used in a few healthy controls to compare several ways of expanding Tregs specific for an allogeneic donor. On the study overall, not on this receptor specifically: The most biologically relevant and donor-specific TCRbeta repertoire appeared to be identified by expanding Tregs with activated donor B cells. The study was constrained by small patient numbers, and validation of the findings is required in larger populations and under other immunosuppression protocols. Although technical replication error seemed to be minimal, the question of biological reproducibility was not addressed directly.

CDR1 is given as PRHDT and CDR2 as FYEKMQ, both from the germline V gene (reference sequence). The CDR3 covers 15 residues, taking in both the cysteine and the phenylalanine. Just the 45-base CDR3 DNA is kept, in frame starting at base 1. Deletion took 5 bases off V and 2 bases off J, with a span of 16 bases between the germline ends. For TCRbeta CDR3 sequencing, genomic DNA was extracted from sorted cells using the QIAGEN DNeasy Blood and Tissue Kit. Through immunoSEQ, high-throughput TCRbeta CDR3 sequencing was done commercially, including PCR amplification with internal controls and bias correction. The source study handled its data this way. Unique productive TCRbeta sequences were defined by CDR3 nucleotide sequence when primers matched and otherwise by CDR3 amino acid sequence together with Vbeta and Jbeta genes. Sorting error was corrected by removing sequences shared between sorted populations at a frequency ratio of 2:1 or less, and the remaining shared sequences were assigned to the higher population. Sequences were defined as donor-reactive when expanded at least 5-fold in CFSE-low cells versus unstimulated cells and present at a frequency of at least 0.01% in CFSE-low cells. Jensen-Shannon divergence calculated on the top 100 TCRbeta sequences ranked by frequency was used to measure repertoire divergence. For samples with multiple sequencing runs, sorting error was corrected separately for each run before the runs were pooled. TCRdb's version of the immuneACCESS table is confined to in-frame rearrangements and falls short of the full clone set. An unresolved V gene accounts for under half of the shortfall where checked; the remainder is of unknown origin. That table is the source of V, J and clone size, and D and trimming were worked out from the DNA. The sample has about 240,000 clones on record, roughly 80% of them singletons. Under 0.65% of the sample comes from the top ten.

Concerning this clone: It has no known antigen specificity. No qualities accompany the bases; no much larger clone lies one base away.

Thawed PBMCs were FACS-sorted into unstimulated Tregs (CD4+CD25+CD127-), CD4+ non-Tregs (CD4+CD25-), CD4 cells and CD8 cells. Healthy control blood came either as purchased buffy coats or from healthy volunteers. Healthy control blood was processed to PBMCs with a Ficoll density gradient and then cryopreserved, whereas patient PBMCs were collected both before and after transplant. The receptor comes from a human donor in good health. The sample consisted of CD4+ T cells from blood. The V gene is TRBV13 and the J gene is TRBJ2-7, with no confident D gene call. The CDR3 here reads CASSKTGPGPYEQYF. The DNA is TGTGCCAGCAGCAAAACCGGCCCGGGCCCCTACGAGCAGTACTTC.